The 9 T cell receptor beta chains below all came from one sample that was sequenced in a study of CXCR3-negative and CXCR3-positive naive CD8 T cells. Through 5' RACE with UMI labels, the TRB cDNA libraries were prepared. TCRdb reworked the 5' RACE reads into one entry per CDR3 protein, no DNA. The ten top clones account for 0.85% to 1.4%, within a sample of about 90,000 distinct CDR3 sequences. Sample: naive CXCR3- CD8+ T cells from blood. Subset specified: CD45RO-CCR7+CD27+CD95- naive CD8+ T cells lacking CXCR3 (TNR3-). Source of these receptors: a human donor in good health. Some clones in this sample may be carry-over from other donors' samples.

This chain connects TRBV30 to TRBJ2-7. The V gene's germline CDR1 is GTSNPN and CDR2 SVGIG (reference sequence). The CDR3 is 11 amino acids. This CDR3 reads CAWSVAYEQYF.

CDR3 sequence reads: CATSPSTDTQYF. The chain is built from TRBV27 and TRBJ2-3; TCRdb lists TRBD2, though no DNA is available to test this call. Germline values: CDR1 MNHEY, CDR2 SMNVEV (reference sequence). The CDR3 spans 12 residues.

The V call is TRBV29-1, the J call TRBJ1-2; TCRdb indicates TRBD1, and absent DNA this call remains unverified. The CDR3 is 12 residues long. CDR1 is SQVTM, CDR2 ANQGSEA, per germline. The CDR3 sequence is CSVPTGSYGYTF.

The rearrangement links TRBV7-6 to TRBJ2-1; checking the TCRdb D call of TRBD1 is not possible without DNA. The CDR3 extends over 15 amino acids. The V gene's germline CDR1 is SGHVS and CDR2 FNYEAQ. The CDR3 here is CASSLDGAQYNEQFF.

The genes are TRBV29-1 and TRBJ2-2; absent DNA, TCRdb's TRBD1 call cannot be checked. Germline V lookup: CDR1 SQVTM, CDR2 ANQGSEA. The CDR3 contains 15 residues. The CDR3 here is CSVVFGTANTGELFF.

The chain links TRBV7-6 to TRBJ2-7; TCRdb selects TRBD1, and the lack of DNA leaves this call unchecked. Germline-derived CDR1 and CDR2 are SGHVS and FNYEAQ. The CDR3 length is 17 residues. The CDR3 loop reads CASSLVAGGGSSYEQYF. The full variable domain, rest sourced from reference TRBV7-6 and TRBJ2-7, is GAGVSQSPRYKVTKRGQDVALRCDPISGHVSLYWYRQALGQGPEFLTYFNYEAQQDKSGLPNDRFSAERPEGSISTLTIQRTEQRDSAMYRCASSLVAGGGSSYEQYFGPGTRLTVT.

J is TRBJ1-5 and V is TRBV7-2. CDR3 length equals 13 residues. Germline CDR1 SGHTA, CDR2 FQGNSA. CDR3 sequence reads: CASSFWVNQPQHF.

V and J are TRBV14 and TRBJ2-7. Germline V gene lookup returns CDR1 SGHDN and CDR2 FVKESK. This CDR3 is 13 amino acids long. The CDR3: CASPGGVANEQYF.

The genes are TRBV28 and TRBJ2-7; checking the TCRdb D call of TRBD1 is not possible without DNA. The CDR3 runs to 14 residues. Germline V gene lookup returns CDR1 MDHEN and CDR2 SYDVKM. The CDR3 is CASSLGDRTYEQYF. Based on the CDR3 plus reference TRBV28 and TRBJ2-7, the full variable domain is DVKVTQSSRYLVKRTGEKVFLECVQDMDHENMFWYRQDPGLGLRLIYFSYDVKMKEKGDIPEGYSVSREKKERFSLILESASTNQTSMYLCASSLGDRTYEQYFGPGTRLTVT.